This T cell receptor beta chain was sequenced during a study of T cells after yellow fever vaccination. As for the study in general: Preparation of the low-cell-number fractions used SMART-Seq v4 Ultra Low Input. The study's findings and limits: Post-booster repertoires contained most primary-vaccination clones again (around 96% CD4, approximately 88% CD8).

Template-switching 5'RACE yielded the TCR cDNA; a universal primer site and UMIs were added in the process. From the 5' RACE reads, TCRdb called clonotypes with MiXCR, one entry per CDR3 protein. Of approximately 300,000 distinct CDR3 sequences listed, about 6.6% were seen once; the top ten hold roughly a sixth. Of note for this clonotype: Antigen: not known.

Sequenced material: PBMCs, taken more than 35 days after the first yellow fever vaccination. The TCR comes from a man aged 18 to 30 who received the YFV17D yellow fever vaccine.

CDR3 sequence reads: CAIKGQGAGEQYF. The CDR3 DNA reads as TGTGCCATCAAAGGACAGGGGGCAGGCGAGCAGTACTTC. The chain combines TRBV10-3 with TRBJ2-7; the match to TRBD1 covers 11 bases. J gave up 6 bases and V 7 bases, and 5 bases lay outside the gene matches. The CDR3 extends over 13 amino acids. Germline CDR1 and CDR2: ENHRY and SYGVKD.